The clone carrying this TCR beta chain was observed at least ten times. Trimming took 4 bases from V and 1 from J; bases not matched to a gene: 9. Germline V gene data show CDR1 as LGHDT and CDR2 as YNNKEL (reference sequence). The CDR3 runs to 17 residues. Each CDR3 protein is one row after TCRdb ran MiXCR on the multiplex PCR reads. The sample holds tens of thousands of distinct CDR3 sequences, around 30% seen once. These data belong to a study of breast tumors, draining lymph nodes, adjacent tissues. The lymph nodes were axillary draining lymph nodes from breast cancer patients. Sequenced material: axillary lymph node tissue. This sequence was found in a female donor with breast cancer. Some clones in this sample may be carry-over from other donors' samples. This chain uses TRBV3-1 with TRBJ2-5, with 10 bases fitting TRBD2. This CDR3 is CASSRQASGSLQETQYF. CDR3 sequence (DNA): TGTGCCAGCAGCCGCCAAGCTAGCGGGAGCCTCCAAGAGACCCAGTACTTC.